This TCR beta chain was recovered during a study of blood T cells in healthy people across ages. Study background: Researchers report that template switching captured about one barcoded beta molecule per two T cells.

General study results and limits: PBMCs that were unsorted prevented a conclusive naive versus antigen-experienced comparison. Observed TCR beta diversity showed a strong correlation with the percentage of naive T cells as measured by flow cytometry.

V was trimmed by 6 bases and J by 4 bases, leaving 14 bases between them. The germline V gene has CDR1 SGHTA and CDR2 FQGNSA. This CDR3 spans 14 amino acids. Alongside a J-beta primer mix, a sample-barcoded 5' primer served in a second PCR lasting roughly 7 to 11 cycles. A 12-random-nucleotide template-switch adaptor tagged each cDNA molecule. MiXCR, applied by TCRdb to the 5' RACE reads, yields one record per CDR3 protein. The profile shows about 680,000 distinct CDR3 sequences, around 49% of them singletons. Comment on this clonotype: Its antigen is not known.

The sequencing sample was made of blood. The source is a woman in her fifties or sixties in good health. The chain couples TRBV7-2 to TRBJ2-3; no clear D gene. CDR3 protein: CASRYSTSADTQYF. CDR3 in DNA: TGTGCCAGCAGATATAGCACGAGTGCAGATACGCAGTATTTT.